A selection of T cell receptor beta chains follows, all from one sample in a study of OX40 agonist ivuxolimab in advanced cancers. Assay used: immunoSEQ multiplex PCR; TCRdb lists only in-frame clones, some missing. The table records roughly 8,000 clones, roughly 78% of them present only once. The sequenced sample was CD4+ or CD8+ T cells sorted from blood, obtained in a trial of the OX40 agonist ivuxolimab. The receptors come from an adult with an advanced solid tumor such as melanoma, head and neck, liver or kidney cancer. The CDR3 runs from the conserved cysteine through the conserved F or W. D genes are given only for firm matches.

>TRBJ2-1|TRBD2|TRBV7-2
CASSLARVERGPYNEQFF
>TRBJ1-6|.|TRBV14
CASSQVSNLLDNSPLHF
>TRBJ2-2|.|TRBV28
CAMRGRANTGELFF
>TRBJ1-1|.|TRBV6-6
CASTWGTLNTEAFF
>TRBJ2-2|TRBD1|TRBV28
CASSFLGTGETGELFF
>TRBJ2-1|TRBD1|TRBV10-1
CASSDIRTGVGNEQFF
>TRBJ1-1|.|TRBV10-2
CASSGYGGNTEAFF
>TRBJ2-3|.|TRBV9
CASSDTDTQYF
>TRBJ1-1|TRBD1|TRBV28
CASSFDRVGAFF
>TRBJ2-5|.|TRBV2
CASSERGGVGETQYF
>TRBJ2-1|.|TRBV15
CATSRGPGQGSYNEQFF
>TRBJ1-1|.|TRBV28
CASNDIGTEAFF
>TRBJ2-5|.|TRBV27
CASSLSRRAETQYF
>TRBJ1-6|.|TRBV9
CASSVYDSYNSPLHF
>TRBJ1-1|TRBD1|TRBV7-6
CASSLSGTGGGTEAFF
>TRBJ2-5|.|TRBV6-5
CASSYAGNGQETQYF
>TRBJ1-4|.|TRBV27
CASSYKPGEKLFF
>TRBJ2-2|.|TRBV6-6
CASSYSIGGNTGELFF
>TRBJ1-1|TRBD1|TRBV6-5
CASSPIGQGAQLAFF
>TRBJ2-1|TRBD1|TRBV28
CASSLGGQEQFF
>TRBJ2-1|TRBD2|TRBV7-9
CASSSRLAHNNEQFF
>TRBJ2-3|TRBD2|TRBV7-2
CASSRGGGSDTQYF
>TRBJ1-1|.|TRBV11-2
CASTPSGSGTEAFF
>TRBJ2-7|TRBD2|TRBV30
CAWTSGGVEQYF
>TRBJ2-7|.|TRBV4-1
CASAPEGTYEQYF
>TRBJ2-7|TRBD2|TRBV27
CATAGTSGSYEQYF
>TRBJ2-3|TRBD2|TRBV9
CASSVEGGSGGGLEDTQYF
>TRBJ2-3|TRBD1|TRBV7-9
CASSFGQGVTDTQYF
>TRBJ2-2|.|TRBV4-3
CASSPSRNTGELFF
>TRBJ2-7|.|TRBV19
CASSIVPGDPYEQYF
>TRBJ2-1|TRBD2|TRBV19
CASSGTSGVDAYNEQFF
>TRBJ2-7|.|TRBV29-1
CSVEDWEEPRDSYEQYF
>TRBJ2-3|TRBD2|TRBV11-2
CASSTSGGHPDTQYF
>TRBJ2-2|TRBD2|TRBV11-2
CASTWLAGGRNTGELFF
>TRBJ2-5|TRBD2|TRBV9
CASSVDGLAGGSETQYF
>TRBJ2-2|.|TRBV5-4
CASSLATTFNTGELFF
>TRBJ2-6|.|TRBV13
CASSLRTPRSVLTF
>TRBJ2-7|TRBD1|TRBV7-2
CASSGNRGLYEQYF
>TRBJ1-4|TRBD1|TRBV13
CASSSGTGRLFF
>TRBJ2-7|.|TRBV5-5
CASSLEERLNYEQYF